This entry features one T cell receptor beta chain sequence. The entry originates in a study of blood T cell repertoires in COVID-19. Looking at the study overall: Samples came from the United States, Italy and Spain, spanning acute and convalescent COVID-19. From T cells, B-cell-depleted T cells, or PBMCs came the material, which was cDNA or gDNA.

The CDR3 consists of 14 residues. Germline V CDR1 and CDR2: MNHEY, SVGAGI. Per the authors' pipeline: From reference gene primer amplification, estimates of nucleated cell counts were derived. Assay used: immunoSEQ multiplex PCR; TCRdb lists only in-frame clones, some missing. The DNA gave D and trimming, while V, J and clone size come from that table. The data contain around 36,000 clones, more than 80% of them seen just once; the ten biggest clones take up approximately 4.1%. This sequence joins TRBV6-5 and TRBJ1-1; 9 bases are shared with TRBD1. The origin of this receptor is a man aged 55 to 70 with acute or convalescent COVID-19. Sequencing was performed on peripheral blood. The DNA for the CDR3 is TGTGCTCCCGGGACAGGGATTTGGGACACTGAAGCTTTCTTT. Its translation: CAPGTGIWDTEAFF.